The present T cell receptor (beta chain) was sequenced within a study of blood T cell repertoires in COVID-19. The overall study: Collection of acute and convalescent COVID-19 samples took place in the United States, Italy and Spain.

This clone was seen a single time. TCRdb's table, derived via immunoSEQ multiplex PCR, lists solely in-frame clones and lacks some. The data show about 380,000 clones, more than 70% seen once. The source material was PBMCs or T cells enriched from blood (not recorded which). The source of this sequence is a man aged 30 to 45 who had recovered from COVID-19.

For the CDR3, the DNA is TGTGCCACCAGTGACCCAGACACAGATACGCAGTATTTT. This encodes CATSDPDTDTQYF. The chain links TRBV24-1 to TRBJ2-3, with no clear D. Germline V CDR1 and CDR2: KGHDR, SFDVKD. The CDR3 is 13 residues long. The V gene lost 4 bases and the J gene lost 2 bases, with 6 bases spanning the gap.